These T cell receptor beta chains were read from a single sample in a study of blood T cell repertoires in COVID-19. The protocol was immunoSEQ multiplex PCR, while the TCRdb copy is restricted to in-frame clones and leaves out a portion. The sample lists roughly 310,000 clones; about nine tenths were seen once. Sequencing input: PBMCs or T cells enriched from blood (not recorded which). The receptors derive from a woman aged 40 to 49 who had recovered from COVID-19. Each CDR3 is given without its conserved first and last residue. Fields, in order: V gene, J gene, CDR3 protein.

v_gene: TRBV6-5; j_gene: TRBJ1-5; CDR3aa: ASSTGGEGQPQH
v_gene: TRBV5-1; j_gene: TRBJ1-1; CDR3aa: ASSLEGQGAVAF
v_gene: TRBV5-4; j_gene: TRBJ2-5; CDR3aa: ASTSLGPKETQY
v_gene: TRBV10-1; j_gene: TRBJ2-1; CDR3aa: ASSEFHRGQSSYNEQF
v_gene: TRBV11-2; j_gene: TRBJ2-1; CDR3aa: ASSGGLDNEQF
v_gene: TRBV7-2; j_gene: TRBJ2-7; CDR3aa: ASSSYVGSYEQY
v_gene: TRBV11-1; j_gene: TRBJ2-2; CDR3aa: ASQLGGGELF
v_gene: TRBV5-1; j_gene: TRBJ2-3; CDR3aa: ASPGLDSTDTQY
v_gene: TRBV11-3; j_gene: TRBJ1-1; CDR3aa: ASSFKGGTEAF
v_gene: TRBV9; j_gene: TRBJ1-1; CDR3aa: ASSPRDRAREAF
v_gene: TRBV10-3; j_gene: TRBJ2-5; CDR3aa: AISESAEETQY
v_gene: TRBV29-1; j_gene: TRBJ2-3; CDR3aa: SGGPVVDSTDTQY
v_gene: TRBV5-1; j_gene: TRBJ2-7; CDR3aa: ASSLRGVGQKSAYEQY
v_gene: TRBV6-5; j_gene: TRBJ2-7; CDR3aa: ASARGHLTYEQY
v_gene: TRBV20-1; j_gene: TRBJ1-1; CDR3aa: SAPDQAEAF
v_gene: TRBV28; j_gene: TRBJ2-3; CDR3aa: ARERGRDSDTQY
v_gene: TRBV28; j_gene: TRBJ1-2; CDR3aa: ASTPRSSGGYT
v_gene: TRBV28; j_gene: TRBJ2-7; CDR3aa: ASRTGWYEQY
v_gene: TRBV11-1; j_gene: TRBJ2-3; CDR3aa: ASSFEVGLAGGQY
v_gene: TRBV19; j_gene: TRBJ2-7; CDR3aa: ASSPQTSAYEQY
v_gene: TRBV7-3; j_gene: TRBJ1-4; CDR3aa: ASSLMAATNEKLF
v_gene: TRBV5-5; j_gene: TRBJ2-2; CDR3aa: ASSPDHLAGEVTGELF
v_gene: TRBV9; j_gene: TRBJ1-2; CDR3aa: ASSAVRQGEGYGYT
v_gene: TRBV15; j_gene: TRBJ2-7; CDR3aa: ATRLLQTLGEQY
v_gene: TRBV5-1; j_gene: TRBJ2-2; CDR3aa: ASSLEAGGTGELF
v_gene: TRBV5-4; j_gene: TRBJ1-2; CDR3aa: ASSSGGAGYGYT
v_gene: TRBV20-1; j_gene: TRBJ2-7; CDR3aa: SASQGRGSYEQY
v_gene: TRBV5-1; j_gene: TRBJ2-5; CDR3aa: ASSPGGLARETQY
v_gene: TRBV11-2; j_gene: TRBJ1-4; CDR3aa: ASSLSLANEKLF
v_gene: TRBV29-1; j_gene: TRBJ2-3; CDR3aa: SVGTSGDEGTQY
v_gene: TRBV27; j_gene: TRBJ2-5; CDR3aa: ASSSGGRRETQY
v_gene: TRBV5-1; j_gene: TRBJ1-3; CDR3aa: ASSLQPGTTGNTIY
v_gene: TRBV28; j_gene: TRBJ1-1; CDR3aa: ASSPPGQGNTEAF
v_gene: TRBV19; j_gene: TRBJ1-1; CDR3aa: ASTPGGGNTMNTEAF
v_gene: TRBV6-5; j_gene: TRBJ2-2; CDR3aa: ASSYSRRDGELF
v_gene: TRBV27; j_gene: TRBJ1-2; CDR3aa: ASTRGDSYGYT
v_gene: TRBV7-9; j_gene: TRBJ1-5; CDR3aa: ASSLGQGYQPQH
v_gene: TRBV3-1/TRBV3-2; j_gene: TRBJ1-4; CDR3aa: ASSRDLNEKLF
v_gene: TRBV7-3; j_gene: TRBJ2-5; CDR3aa: ASSLGGLALETQY
v_gene: TRBV10-3; j_gene: TRBJ2-3; CDR3aa: AISSGGASTDTQY
v_gene: TRBV30; j_gene: TRBJ1-4; CDR3aa: AWSVGGAVEKLF
v_gene: TRBV7-2; j_gene: TRBJ2-1; CDR3aa: ASSSQSLDREQF
v_gene: TRBV5-1; j_gene: TRBJ1-1; CDR3aa: ASTTEGGSGTEAF
v_gene: TRBV7-6; j_gene: TRBJ1-5; CDR3aa: ASSFGGITPQH
v_gene: TRBV27; j_gene: TRBJ2-7; CDR3aa: ASSQGAEQY
v_gene: TRBV9; j_gene: TRBJ1-6; CDR3aa: ASSVSGTVNSPLH
v_gene: TRBV4-3; j_gene: TRBJ2-1; CDR3aa: ASSQDLASGANEQF